The source of this T cell receptor (beta chain) is a study of Graves' ophthalmopathy and Graves' hyperthyroidism. Overall study context: Peripheral blood was obtained at first diagnosis, ahead of any treatment.

In germline, CDR1 is SQVTM, CDR2 ANQGSEA. The V and J ends lost 1 base and 1 base respectively, with 4 bases between them. The CDR3 extends over 12 amino acids. Amplification of TCR beta CDR3 regions used RNA transcripts. HTBI primers primed a first-round RT-PCR, and a second-round multiplex PCR followed. MiXCR, applied by TCRdb to the multiplex PCR reads, yields one record per CDR3 protein. The data hold 260,000 or so distinct CDR3 sequences, with 40% to 50% observed a single time. This chain joins TRBV29-1 and TRBJ1-2; D remains unclear. The sample comprised peripheral blood. The receptor was isolated from an adult man with Graves' ophthalmopathy. The CDR3 region has the DNA TGCAGCGTTGAAGCTCGTAACTATGGCTACACCTTC. Residues: CSVEARNYGYTF.